This T cell receptor beta chain appears in the sequencing data of a study of T cell repertoires in aging, cancer and after chemotherapy. Peripheral blood genomic DNA, not sorted cells or RNA, was the template. Germline CDR1 reads PRHDT; CDR2 reads FYEKMQ (reference sequence). V lost 7 bases to trimming and J lost 2 bases, with 14 bases between them. The CDR3 has 14 residues. A mixed TRB-A/B primer pool amplified rearranged TRB by multiplex touch-down PCR. From the multiplex PCR reads, TCRdb called clonotypes with MiXCR, one entry per CDR3 protein. The sample records some 5,000 distinct CDR3 sequences, 38% being singletons.

This chain links TRBV13 with TRBJ1-2; perhaps TRBD1 as D (6 bases). This TCR derives from a human donor in good health. The sample comprised blood. CDR3 coding DNA: TGTGCCAGCACCGCAGGGGCCTTAAACTATGGCTACACCTTC. Its translation is CASTAGALNYGYTF.